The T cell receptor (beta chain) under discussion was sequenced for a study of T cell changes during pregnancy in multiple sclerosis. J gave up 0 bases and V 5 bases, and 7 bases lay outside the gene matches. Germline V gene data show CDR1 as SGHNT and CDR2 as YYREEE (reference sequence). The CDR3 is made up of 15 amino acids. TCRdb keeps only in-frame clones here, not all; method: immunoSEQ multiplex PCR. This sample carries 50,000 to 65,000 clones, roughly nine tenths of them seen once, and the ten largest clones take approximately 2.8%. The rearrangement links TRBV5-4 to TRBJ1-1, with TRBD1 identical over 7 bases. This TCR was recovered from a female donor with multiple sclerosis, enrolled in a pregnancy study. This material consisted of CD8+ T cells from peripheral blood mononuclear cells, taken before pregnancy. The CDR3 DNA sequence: TGTGCCAGCAGGCCCCCCACAGGGGTGAACACTGAAGCTTTCTTT. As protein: CASRPPTGVNTEAFF.